One sample yielded the 14 T cell receptor beta chains listed below, sequenced in a study of cytomegalovirus exposure and HLA in healthy donors. Vbeta (60) and Jbeta (13) primers were used in the PCR. Here immunoSEQ multiplex PCR was the method, and the copy in TCRdb shows in-frame clones only, minus some. The profile shows over 200,000 clones, almost 80% of them singletons. Sequenced sample: PBMCs. All receptors derive from a male donor in good health and CMV-seronegative.

The J gene is TRBJ2-5, the V gene TRBV11-3, with 7 bases aligning to TRBD2. Trimming cost V 1 base and J 3 bases; bases outside gene matches: 2. The CDR3 is 14 residues long. Germline V gives CDR1 SGHNT, CDR2 YENEEA. The CDR3 nucleotides read TGTGCCAGCAGCTTAGGGGGAGGGGAAGAGACCCAGTACTTC. This codes for CASSLGGGEETQYF.

The chain is built from TRBV6-5 and TRBJ1-1, with TRBD1 identical over 8 bases. The V gene's germline CDR1 is MNHEY and CDR2 SVGAGI. Trimming removed 5 bases from V and 4 bases from J; junction bases left unmatched: 9. CDR3 length: 15 amino acids. CDR3 nucleotide sequence: TGTGCCAGCAGTCGGCAGGGGGCTGCGGGCACTGAAGCTTTCTTT. Translation: CASSRQGAAGTEAFF.

This clone has only one observation. The chain has TRBV19 and TRBJ1-3, with D unclear. This CDR3 region has 13 residues. Germline CDR1 reads LNHDA; CDR2 reads SQIVND (reference sequence). The V end lost 6 bases, the J end lost 8 bases, and 14 bases lay between the germline ends. In DNA, the CDR3 is TGTGCCAGTAGACGTTCTTTGGTAGACACCATATATTTT. Encoded protein: CASRRSLVDTIYF.

J is TRBJ2-3 and V is TRBV7-3; 8 bases align to TRBD2. Germline assignment: CDR1 SGHTA and CDR2 FQGTGA. V dropped 3 bases and J dropped 5; count of bases not matched to a gene: 10. The CDR3 runs to 16 residues. CDR3 region: CASSFAAGGRGDTQYF. CDR3 nucleotides: TGTGCCAGCAGCTTTGCGGCGGGAGGTCGGGGAGATACGCAGTATTTT.

CDR3 DNA: TGTGCCTCCAGGGTTGTGGAAGGCAAAAACATTCAGTACTTC. Translated, it gives CASRVVEGKNIQYF. This chain connects TRBV6-6 to TRBJ2-4, with D tentatively TRBD1 (5 bases). The CDR3 spans 14 residues. Germline V gene data show CDR1 as MNHNY and CDR2 as SVGAGI (reference sequence). V lost 11 bases, J lost 3 bases, and 17 bases lay in between.

The chain joins TRBV5-1 to TRBJ2-7, with D maybe TRBD2 (5 bases). Germline V gene data show CDR1 as SGHRS and CDR2 as YFSETQ. Deletions cut 0 bases from V and 5 bases from J, with 12 bases between. CDR3 length equals 14 residues. CDR3 sequence (DNA): TGCGCCAGCAGCTTGGGGACTGGAACTGACGAGCAGTACTTC. This gives the protein CASSLGTGTDEQYF.

This clone showed up just once. The rearrangement joins TRBV13 to TRBJ2-7, with TRBD2 matching over 9 bases. After removal of 8 bases from V and 0 bases from J, the junction contained 5 bases not matched to a gene. The germline V gene has CDR1 PRHDT and CDR2 FYEKMQ (reference sequence). This CDR3 comprises 14 residues. CDR3 nucleotides: TGTGCCAGCGCTAGCGGGGAAAGCTCCTACGAGCAGTACTTC. It translates to CASASGESSYEQYF. The full variable domain, its missing parts supplied by reference TRBV13 and TRBJ2-7, is AAGVIQSPRHLIKEKRETATLKCYPIPRHDTVYWYQQGPGQDPQFLISFYEKMQSDKGSIPDRFSAQQFSDYHSELNMSSLELGDSALYFCASASGESSYEQYFGPGTRLTVT.

V usage is TRBV28 and J usage is TRBJ1-1, with a tentative D call TRBD1 (5 bases). The CDR3 length is 15 residues. V was shortened by 2 bases and J by 2 bases, with 12 bases between the two germline ends. CDR1 MDHEN and CDR2 SYDVKM come from the germline V gene. CDR3 DNA sequence: TGTGCCAGCAGTTTACTCATTCAGGGTAACACTGAAGCTTTCTTT. This codes for CASSLLIQGNTEAFF.

The chain links TRBV19 to TRBJ1-4; D may be TRBD1 (6 bases). V was trimmed by 6 bases and J by 7 bases, leaving 12 bases between them. The germline V gene has CDR1 LNHDA and CDR2 SQIVND (reference sequence). The CDR3 covers 13 residues. CDR3 coding DNA: TGTGCCAGTAGCAACAGGGTCGCTGAAAAACTGTTTTTT. The encoded protein is CASSNRVAEKLFF.

The chain combines TRBV10-2 with TRBJ2-3; 11 nucleotides line up with TRBD2. V was pared by 6 bases and J by 0 bases, with 11 bases of the junction left unmatched. Germline V gives CDR1 WSHSY, CDR2 SAAADI. The CDR3 length is 18 residues. In nucleotides, the CDR3 is TGCGCCAGCAGAAGACTTAGCGGGAGGGCCACTAGCACAGATACGCAGTATTTT. This gives the protein CASRRLSGRATSTDTQYF.

CDR3 in amino acids: CASSQGQATITGYTF. In nucleotides, the CDR3 is TGCGCCAGCAGCCAAGGACAGGCCACTATTACTGGCTACACCTTC. V is TRBV4-1 and J is TRBJ1-2; maybe TRBD1 (6 bases). Trimming removed 1 base from V and 7 bases from J, with 16 bases in between. Germline assignment: CDR1 MGHRA and CDR2 YSYEKL. This CDR3 has 15 residues.

The chain links TRBV29-1 to TRBJ1-5, with D perhaps TRBD1 (6 bases). Trimming left V 4 bases short and J 0 bases short, with 10 bases between. CDR3 length: 14 amino acids. Germline loops: CDR1 SQVTM, CDR2 ANQGSEA. The CDR3 spells CSVGGRNSNQPQHF. The CDR3 DNA reads TGCAGCGTTGGGGGGCGGAATAGCAATCAGCCCCAGCATTTT.

This clone is a singleton in its sample. The genes are TRBV9 and TRBJ1-2; D gene ambiguous. CDR3 length: 13 residues. Per germline, CDR1 SGDLS and CDR2 YYNGEE. V gave up 4 bases and J gave up 7 bases, with 14 bases separating them. The CDR3 sequence: CASSYEGRGGYTF. CDR3 nucleotides: TGTGCCAGCAGCTATGAGGGCCGCGGTGGCTACACCTTC.

V gene TRBV7-9 combines with J gene TRBJ1-1; the D is unclear. Germline V gives CDR1 SEHNR, CDR2 FQNEAQ (reference sequence). V gave up 1 base and J gave up 2 bases, with 8 bases separating them. CDR3 length: 14 residues. The CDR3 here is CASSLGAINTEAFF. The CDR3 DNA sequence: TGTGCCAGCAGCTTAGGTGCGATAAACACTGAAGCTTTCTTT.